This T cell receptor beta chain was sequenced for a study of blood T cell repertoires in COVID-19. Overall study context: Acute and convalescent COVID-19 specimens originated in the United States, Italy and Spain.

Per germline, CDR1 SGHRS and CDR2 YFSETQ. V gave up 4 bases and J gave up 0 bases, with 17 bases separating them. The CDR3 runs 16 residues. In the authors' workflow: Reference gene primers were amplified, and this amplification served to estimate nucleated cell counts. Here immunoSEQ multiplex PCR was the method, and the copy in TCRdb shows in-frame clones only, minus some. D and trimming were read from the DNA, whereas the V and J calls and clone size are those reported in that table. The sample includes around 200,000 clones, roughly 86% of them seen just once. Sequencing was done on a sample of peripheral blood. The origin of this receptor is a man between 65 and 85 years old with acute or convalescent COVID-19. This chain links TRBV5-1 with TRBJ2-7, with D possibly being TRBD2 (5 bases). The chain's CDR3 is CASSLGLVSSSYEQYF. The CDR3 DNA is TGCGCCAGCAGCCTCGGACTGGTCAGCAGCTCCTACGAGCAGTACTTC.